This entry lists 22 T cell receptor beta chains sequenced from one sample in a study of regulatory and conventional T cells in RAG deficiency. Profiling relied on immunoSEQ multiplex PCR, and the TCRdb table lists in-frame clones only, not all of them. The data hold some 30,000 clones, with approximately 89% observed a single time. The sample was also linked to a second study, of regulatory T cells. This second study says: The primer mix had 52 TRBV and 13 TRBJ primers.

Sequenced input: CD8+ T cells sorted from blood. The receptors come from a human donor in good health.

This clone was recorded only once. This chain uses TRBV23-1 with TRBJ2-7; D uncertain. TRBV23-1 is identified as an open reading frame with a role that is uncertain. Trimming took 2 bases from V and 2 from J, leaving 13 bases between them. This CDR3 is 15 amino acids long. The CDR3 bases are TGCGCCAGCAGTCAACCGGCAGACATTACCTACGAGCAGTACTTC. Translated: CASSQPADITYEQYF.

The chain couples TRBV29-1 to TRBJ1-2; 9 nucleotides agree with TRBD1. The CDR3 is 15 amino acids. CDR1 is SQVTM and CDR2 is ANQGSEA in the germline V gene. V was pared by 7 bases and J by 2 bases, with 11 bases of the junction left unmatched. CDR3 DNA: TGCAGCGCAGAGCCACGGGACAGGGAGAACTATGGCTACACCTTC. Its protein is CSAEPRDRENYGYTF.

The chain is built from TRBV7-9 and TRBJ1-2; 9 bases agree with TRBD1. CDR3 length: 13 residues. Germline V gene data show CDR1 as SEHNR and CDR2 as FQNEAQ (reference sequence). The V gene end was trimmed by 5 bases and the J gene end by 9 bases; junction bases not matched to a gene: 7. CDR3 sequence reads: CASSPPGQGSYTF. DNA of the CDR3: TGTGCCAGCAGCCCGCCGGGACAGGGAAGCTACACCTTC.

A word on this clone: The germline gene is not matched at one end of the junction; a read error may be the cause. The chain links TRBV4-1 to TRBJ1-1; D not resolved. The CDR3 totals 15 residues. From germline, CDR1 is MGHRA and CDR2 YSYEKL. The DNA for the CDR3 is TGTGCCAGCAGACCCCCGAAGGAGATGAACACTGAAGCTTTCTTT. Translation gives CASRPPKEMNTEAFF.

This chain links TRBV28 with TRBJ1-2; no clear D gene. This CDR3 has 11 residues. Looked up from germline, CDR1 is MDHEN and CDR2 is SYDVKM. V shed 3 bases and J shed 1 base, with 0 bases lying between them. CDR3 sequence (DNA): TGTGCCAGCAGTTTTAACTATGGCTACACCTTC. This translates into CASSFNYGYTF.

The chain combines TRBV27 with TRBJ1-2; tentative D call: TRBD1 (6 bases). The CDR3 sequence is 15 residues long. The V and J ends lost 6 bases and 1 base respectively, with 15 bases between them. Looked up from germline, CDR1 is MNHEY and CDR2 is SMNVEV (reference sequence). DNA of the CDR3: TGTGCCAGCAGGACCATCAGGGGCCGTAACTATGGCTACACCTTC. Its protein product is CASRTIRGRNYGYTF.

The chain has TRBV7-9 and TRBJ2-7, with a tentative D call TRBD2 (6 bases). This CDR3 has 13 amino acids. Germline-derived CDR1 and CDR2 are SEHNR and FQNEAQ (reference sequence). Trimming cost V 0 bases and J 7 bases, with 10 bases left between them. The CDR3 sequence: CASSLAGGDEQYF. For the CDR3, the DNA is TGTGCCAGCAGCTTAGCTGGCGGGGATGAGCAGTACTTC.

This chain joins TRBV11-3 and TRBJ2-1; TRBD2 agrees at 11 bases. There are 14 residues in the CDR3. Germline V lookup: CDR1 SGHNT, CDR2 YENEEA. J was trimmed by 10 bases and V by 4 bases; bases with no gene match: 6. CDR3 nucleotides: TGTGCCAGCAGCTCTTTGGGACTAGCGGACGAGCAGTTCTTC. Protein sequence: CASSSLGLADEQFF.

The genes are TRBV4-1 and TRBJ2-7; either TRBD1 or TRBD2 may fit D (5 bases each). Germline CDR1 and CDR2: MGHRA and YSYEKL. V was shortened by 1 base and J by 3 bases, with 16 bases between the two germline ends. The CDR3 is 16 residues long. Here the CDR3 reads CASSQGGGFRDYEQYF. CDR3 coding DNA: TGCGCCAGCAGCCAAGGGGGCGGGTTTCGGGACTACGAGCAGTACTTC.

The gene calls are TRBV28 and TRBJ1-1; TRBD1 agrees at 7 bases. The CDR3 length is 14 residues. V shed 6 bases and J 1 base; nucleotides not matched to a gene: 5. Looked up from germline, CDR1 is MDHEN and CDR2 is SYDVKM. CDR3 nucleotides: TGTGCCAGCAGCTGGGGGACAGCGAACACTGAAGCTTTCTTT. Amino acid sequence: CASSWGTANTEAFF.

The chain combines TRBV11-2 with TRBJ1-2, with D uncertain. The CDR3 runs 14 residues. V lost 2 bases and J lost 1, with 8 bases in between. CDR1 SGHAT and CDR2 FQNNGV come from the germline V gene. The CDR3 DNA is TGTGCCAGCAGCTTATTGTTCGGTAACTATGGCTACACCTTC. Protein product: CASSLLFGNYGYTF.

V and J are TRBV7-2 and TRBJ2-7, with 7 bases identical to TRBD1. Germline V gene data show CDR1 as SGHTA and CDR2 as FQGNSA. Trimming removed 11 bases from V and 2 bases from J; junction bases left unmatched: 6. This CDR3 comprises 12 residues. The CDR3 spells CAARQGPYEQYF. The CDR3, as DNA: TGTGCCGCCAGACAGGGCCCCTACGAGCAGTACTTC.

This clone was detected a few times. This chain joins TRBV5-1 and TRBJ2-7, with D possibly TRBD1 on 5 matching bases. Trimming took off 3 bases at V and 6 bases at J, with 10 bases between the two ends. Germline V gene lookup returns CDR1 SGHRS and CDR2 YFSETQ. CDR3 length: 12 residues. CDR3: CASSSSGSEQYF. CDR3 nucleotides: TGCGCCAGCAGCTCATCAGGGTCCGAGCAGTACTTC. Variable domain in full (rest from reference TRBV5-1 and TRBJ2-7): KAGVTQTPRYLIKTRGQQVTLSCSPISGHRSVSWYQQTPGQGLQFLFEYFSETQRNKGNFPGRFSGRQFSNSRSEMNVSTLELGDSALYLCASSSSGSEQYFGPGTRLTVT.

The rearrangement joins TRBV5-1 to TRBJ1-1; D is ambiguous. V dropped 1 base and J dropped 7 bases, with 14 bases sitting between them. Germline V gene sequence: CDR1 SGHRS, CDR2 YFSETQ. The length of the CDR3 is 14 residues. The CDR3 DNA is TGCGCCAGCAGCTTGTTCGGTGGCGCAGGTGAAGCTTTCTTT. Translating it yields CASSLFGGAGEAFF.

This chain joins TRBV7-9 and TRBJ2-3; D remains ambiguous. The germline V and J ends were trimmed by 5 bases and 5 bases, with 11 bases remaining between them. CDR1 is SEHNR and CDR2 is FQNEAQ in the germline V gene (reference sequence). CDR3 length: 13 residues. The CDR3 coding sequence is TGTGCCAGCAGCCGGACCAGCTTAGATACGCAGTATTTT. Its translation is CASSRTSLDTQYF.

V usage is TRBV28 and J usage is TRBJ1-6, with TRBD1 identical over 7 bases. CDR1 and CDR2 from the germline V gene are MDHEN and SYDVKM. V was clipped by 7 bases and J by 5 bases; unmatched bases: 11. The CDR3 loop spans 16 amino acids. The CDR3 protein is CASTLRGQNNNSPLHF. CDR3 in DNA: TGTGCCAGCACCCTCCGGGGACAGAATAATAATTCACCCCTCCACTTT.

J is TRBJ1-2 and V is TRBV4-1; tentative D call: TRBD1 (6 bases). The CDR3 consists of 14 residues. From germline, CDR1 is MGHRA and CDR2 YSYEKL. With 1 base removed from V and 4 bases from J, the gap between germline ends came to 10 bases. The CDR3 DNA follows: TGCGCCAGCAGCCAAGTTGTACAGGGCTATGGCTACACCTTC. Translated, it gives CASSQVVQGYGYTF.

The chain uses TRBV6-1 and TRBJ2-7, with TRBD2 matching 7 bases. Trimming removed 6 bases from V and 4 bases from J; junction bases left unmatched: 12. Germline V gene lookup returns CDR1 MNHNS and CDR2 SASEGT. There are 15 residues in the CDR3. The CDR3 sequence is CASRKHGLGRYEQYF. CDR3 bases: TGTGCCAGCAGGAAACACGGACTAGGGCGTTACGAGCAGTACTTC.

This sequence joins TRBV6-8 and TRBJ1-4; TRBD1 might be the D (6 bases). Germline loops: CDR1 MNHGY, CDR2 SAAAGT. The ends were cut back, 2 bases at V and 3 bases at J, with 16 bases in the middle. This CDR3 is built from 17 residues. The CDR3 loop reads CASSYRGGYVSNEKLFF. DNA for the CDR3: TGTGCCAGCAGTTACCGGGGGGGCTACGTGTCTAATGAAAAACTGTTTTTT.

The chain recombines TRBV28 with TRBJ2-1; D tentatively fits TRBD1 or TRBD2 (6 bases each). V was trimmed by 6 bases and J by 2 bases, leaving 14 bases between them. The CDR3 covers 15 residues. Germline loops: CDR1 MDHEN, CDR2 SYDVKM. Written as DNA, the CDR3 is TGTGCCAGCAGGTTGTTAGGGGGGCCCTACAATGAGCAGTTCTTC. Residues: CASRLLGGPYNEQFF.

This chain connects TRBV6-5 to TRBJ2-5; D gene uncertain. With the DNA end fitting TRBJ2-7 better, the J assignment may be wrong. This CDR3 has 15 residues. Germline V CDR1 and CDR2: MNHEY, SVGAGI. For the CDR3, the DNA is TGTGCCAGCAGTTACTCTGTTACAGACTCCTACGAGCAGTACTTC. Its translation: CASSYSVTDSYEQYF.

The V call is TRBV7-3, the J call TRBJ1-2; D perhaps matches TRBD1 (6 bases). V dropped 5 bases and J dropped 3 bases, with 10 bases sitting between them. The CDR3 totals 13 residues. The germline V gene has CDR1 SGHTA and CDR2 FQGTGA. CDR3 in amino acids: CASSLGGDYGYTF. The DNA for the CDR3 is TGTGCCAGCAGCCTGGGGGGCGACTATGGCTACACCTTC. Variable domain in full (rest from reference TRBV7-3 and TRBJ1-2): GAGVSQTPSNKVTEKGKYVELRCDPISGHTALYWYRQSLGQGPEFLIYFQGTGAADDSGLPNDRFFAVRPEGSVSTLKIQRTERGDSAVYLCASSLGGDYGYTFGSGTRLTVV.